This T cell receptor (beta chain) derives from a study of cytomegalovirus exposure and HLA in healthy donors (TCRdb year 2017). About the study as a whole: According to a later analysis, one platform produced both the approximately 110 validation repertoires and the approximately 670 repertoires of the first cohort. The study aimed to test whether signatures of past pathogen exposure could be identified by cataloging public T cell receptors. Along with the roughly 700-subject first cohort, a separate validation cohort of over a hundred different subjects was used. To predict cytomegalovirus infection status, the study combined high-throughput TCR immunosequencing, statistical association of individual TCRs with disease status, and machine learning.

Points on this clone: Its recognized antigen is unknown. The sample holds no much larger clone one base away, and base qualities are not on file.

Paper-wide results and their limitations: The authors suggested that the approach could potentially be extended to other disease states and immunological phenotypes. In both the original and validation cohorts, the classifier was reported to diagnose cytomegalovirus status with high specificity and sensitivity. Most TCR sequences were seen in very few donors, while some public TCRs were found in many individuals. Subsequent analysis determined that TCRs grouped into clusters in the first cohort also showed a tendency toward co-occurrence across the roughly 120 validation repertoires, and approximately 94% of cluster scores exceeded 0. A later analysis had no HLA typing for the validation cohort, so co-occurrence there was scored across all 120 or so repertoires. Three of the identified cytomegalovirus-associated TCR beta chains were confirmed in vitro to be specific for cytomegalovirus antigens. A total of about 180 TCR beta chains were listed by the study as associated with cytomegalovirus.

The method behind the library was the immunoSEQ multiplex PCR assay. Per the authors' processing: A statistical classification framework was built for diagnosing cytomegalovirus status from the catalog of TCR beta chain sequences. Held by TCRdb, this immuneACCESS table contains in-frame sequences only and omits some clones. Under half of the omission traces to an unresolved V gene where checked; the cause of the rest is unknown. V, J and clone size derive from that table, while D and trimming were established from the DNA sequence. The sample table records 150,000 or so clones; roughly 84% of these occur just once. The ten largest account for more than 8.5% of the sample. Separate from the approximately 730-subject first cohort, the validation cohort of over 90 subjects was the group to which the donors belonged. Sequences were obtained from PBMCs. This receptor was obtained from a man aged 25 to 40 in good health and CMV-seropositive.

The CDR3 protein sequence reads: CASSLSPSTSGRVDTQYF. The DNA is as follows: TGTGCCAGCAGTTTATCTCCCAGTACCAGCGGGAGAGTAGATACGCAGTATTTT. The chain joins TRBV27 to TRBJ2-3, and 8 bases in between align with TRBD2. Germline trimming amounts to 0 bases on V and 5 bases on J, with 13 as the count of junction bases outside the gene matches. CDR1 and CDR2, per the germline V gene (reference sequence), are MNHEY and SMNVEV. The cysteine opens and the phenylalanine closes a CDR3 of 18 amino acids. Only the CDR3 DNA stays, 54 bases, in frame from base 1.